The subject of this entry is one T cell receptor (beta chain). The data belong to a study of regulatory T cells in long-lasting Graves disease. To make TCR beta libraries, researchers used iRepertoire HTBI primers and Arm-PCR of CDR3 regions. MiXCR was run by TCRdb on the multiplex PCR reads, yielding one entry per CDR3 protein. The data show a few hundred thousand distinct CDR3 sequences, with around 19% seen just once and 11% to 15% held by the top ten. Germline V CDR1 and CDR2: SGHRS, YFSETQ. V lost 2 bases and J 8 bases, leaving 16 bases between the germline ends. The CDR3 runs 15 residues. Indicated time point: newly diagnosed GD, antithyroid drugs for less than 3 months. The authors made the TCR library using RNA they extracted from PBMCs. The same specimen was also included in a second study, on T cells in Graves' hyperthyroidism and ophthalmopathy. That report adds: With the HTBI primer set, the TCR CDR3 went through a first round of RT-PCR.

This specimen was peripheral blood mononuclear cells (PBMCs), taken at new diagnosis, from a patient treated with antithyroid drugs. This TCR was sampled from a woman in her twenties or thirties with Graves disease. The chain uses TRBV5-1 and TRBJ1-4, with a tentative D call TRBD1 (5 bases). DNA for the CDR3: TGCGCCAGCAGCTTTACAGGAATCCGGATCGAAAAACTGTTTTTT. Translation: CASSFTGIRIEKLFF.